One sample yielded the 10 T cell receptor beta chains listed below, sequenced in a study of cytomegalovirus exposure and HLA in healthy donors. The PCR was carried out with 60 Vbeta primers and 13 Jbeta primers. Some clones are missing from TCRdb's copy, which holds only in-frame ones; the method was immunoSEQ multiplex PCR. The sample records around 140,000 clones, 72% being singletons. Sequenced sample: PBMCs. The receptor source for this set is a man aged 45 to 65 in good health and CMV-seropositive.

The chain recombines TRBV18 with TRBJ2-4, with TRBD1 matching 7 bases. Germline lookup yields CDR1 KGHSH and CDR2 LQKENI. With 2 bases clipped from V and 9 bases from J, the junction kept 10 bases outside the gene matches. The length of the CDR3 is 15 residues. In DNA form, the CDR3 reads TGTGCCAGCTCACCAGGGCGACAGGGAAGTGGCATTCAGTACTTC. Its translation: CASSPGRQGSGIQYF.

The sample holds one count of this clone. The chain has TRBV7-2 and TRBJ2-3, with TRBD2 matching over 13 bases. Germline V gene lookup returns CDR1 SGHTA and CDR2 FQGNSA. J was trimmed by 5 bases and V by 3 bases; bases with no gene match: 2. This CDR3 spans 15 amino acids. The DNA for the CDR3 is TGTGCCAGCAGCTTTAGGACTAGCGGGAGAGATACGCAGTATTTT. It encodes CASSFRTSGRDTQYF.

There are a few counts of this clone. This sequence joins TRBV6-1 and TRBJ2-1, with 11 bases identical to TRBD2. V was pared by 6 bases and J by 12 bases, with 7 bases of the junction left unmatched. From germline, CDR1 is MNHNS and CDR2 SASEGT. The CDR3 runs 13 residues. CDR3 bases: TGTGCCAGCAGGCCGACTAGCGGGGCGGGGCAGTTCTTC. Encoded protein: CASRPTSGAGQFF.

The chain carries TRBV7-9 and TRBJ1-2; D is perhaps TRBD1 (6 bases). The CDR3 sequence is 13 residues long. V lost 2 bases to trimming and J lost 8 bases, with 12 bases between them. Germline V gene data show CDR1 as SEHNR and CDR2 as FQNEAQ (reference sequence). DNA for the CDR3: TGTGCCAGCAGCTTATGGCCAGGGGAGGGCTACACCTTC. Protein sequence: CASSLWPGEGYTF.

This clone was seen a few times. This rearrangement joins TRBV5-6 to TRBJ2-7; 7 nucleotides match TRBD1. Germline loops: CDR1 SGHDT, CDR2 YYEEEE. Unmatched junction bases numbered 2, after V lost 0 bases and J lost 2 bases. The CDR3 spans 14 residues. The chain's CDR3 is CASSLGTGTYEQYF. CDR3 coding DNA: TGTGCCAGCAGCTTGGGGACAGGAACCTACGAGCAGTACTTC.

The chain carries TRBV25-1 and TRBJ1-1; 7 bases map to TRBD1. V shed 8 bases and J 3 bases; nucleotides not matched to a gene: 9. Germline V lookup: CDR1 MGHDK, CDR2 SYGVNS. This CDR3 comprises 14 residues. CDR3 coding DNA: TGTGCCAGCGGGAGGACAGGTCCCTACACTGAAGCTTTCTTT. As protein: CASGRTGPYTEAFF.

The V gene is TRBV5-1, the J gene TRBJ1-2; D perhaps matches TRBD1 (6 bases). Germline V lookup: CDR1 SGHRS, CDR2 YFSETQ. Deletions cut 4 bases from V and 4 bases from J, with 11 bases between. The CDR3 is 13 residues long. The CDR3 DNA is TGCGCCAGCAGCGGCGGACAGAGCTATGGCTACACCTTC. This translates into CASSGGQSYGYTF.

The gene calls are TRBV5-1 and TRBJ2-2; 7 bases match TRBD1. V was clipped by 0 bases and J by 6 bases; unmatched bases: 5. The CDR3 consists of 15 residues. Germline CDR1 reads SGHRS; CDR2 reads YFSETQ. CDR3 sequence (DNA): TGCGCCAGCAGCTTGGGAGACAGGGATGCCGGGGAGCTGTTTTTT. It encodes CASSLGDRDAGELFF.

In this sample, this clone turned up once. Other DNA sequences in the same sample also yield this CDR3. V and J are TRBV13 and TRBJ2-5, with D maybe TRBD1 (5 bases). The CDR3 length is 16 residues. V was clipped by 2 bases and J by 1 base, with 14 bases between them. CDR1 is PRHDT and CDR2 is FYEKMQ in the germline V gene (reference sequence). CDR3: CASSLLAGLGQETQYF. For the CDR3, the DNA is TGTGCCAGCAGCTTATTGGCAGGGTTAGGCCAAGAGACCCAGTACTTC. Together with reference TRBV13 and TRBJ2-5, the CDR3 gives the full variable domain: AAGVIQSPRHLIKEKRETATLKCYPIPRHDTVYWYQQGPGQDPQFLISFYEKMQSDKGSIPDRFSAQQFSDYHSELNMSSLELGDSALYFCASSLLAGLGQETQYFGPGTRLLVL.

This clone has only one observation. V usage is TRBV6-4 and J usage is TRBJ1-1, with D unresolved. This CDR3 region has 13 residues. Per germline, CDR1 MRHNA and CDR2 SNTAGT. The V and J ends lost 1 base and 5 bases respectively, with 8 bases between them. CDR3 amino acids: CASSDLAGTEAFF. CDR3 sequence (DNA): TGTGCCAGCAGTGACTTGGCAGGTACTGAAGCTTTCTTT.